These 15 T cell receptor beta chains came from one sample sequenced in a study of blood T cell repertoires in COVID-19. Measured with immunoSEQ multiplex PCR; TCRdb has only the in-frame clones, and not every one. The top ten hold about 4% of the sample, which has 70,000 or so clones, 86% seen once. Sequencing used peripheral blood. The receptors derive from an older man with active COVID-19.

This sequence joins TRBV18 and TRBJ2-3; 7 bases are a match to TRBD1. J lost 2 bases, V lost 3 bases, and 5 bases had no gene match. The CDR3 is 15 amino acids. CDR1 KGHSH and CDR2 LQKENI come from the germline V gene. In DNA form, the CDR3 reads TGTGCCAGCTCACCCGGGCAGGGGGTCACAGATACGCAGTATTTT. Translating gives CASSPGQGVTDTQYF.

This sequence joins TRBV7-3 and TRBJ1-2, with 8 bases lining up with TRBD1. This CDR3 is built from 14 residues. Germline trimming cut 6 bases from V and 10 bases from J; bases unmatched to any gene: 13. Germline values: CDR1 SGHTA, CDR2 FQGTGA. The CDR3 region has the DNA TGTGCCAGCAGGGACAGGGCGACGAGTGGGGACTACACCTTC. Protein sequence: CASRDRATSGDYTF.

The rearrangement uses TRBV6-2 or TRBV6-3 and TRBJ2-7; 8 bases are shared with TRBD2. Unmatched junction bases numbered 4, after V lost 2 bases and J lost 4 bases. CDR1 and CDR2 (germline): MNHEY, SVGEGT. The CDR3 length is 14 residues. Here the CDR3 DNA reads TGTGCCAGCAGTTACGTCGGCGGGAGGTACGAGCAGTACTTC. As protein: CASSYVGGRYEQYF.

The V gene is TRBV4-2, the J gene TRBJ2-2; 7 bases agree with TRBD1. This CDR3 has 15 residues. Per germline, CDR1 LGHNA and CDR2 YNFKEQ. Trimming at V came to 3 bases and at J to 4 bases, leaving 5 bases not matched to a gene. CDR3 DNA: TGTGCCAGCAGCCAGATGGGACAGACCACCGGGGAGCTGTTTTTT. As protein: CASSQMGQTTGELFF.

J is TRBJ1-1 and V is TRBV6-5; possible D gene TRBD1, 5 bases. In germline, CDR1 is MNHEY, CDR2 SVGAGI. V was pared by 2 bases and J by 2 bases, with 9 bases between. This CDR3 comprises 14 residues. CDR3 DNA sequence: TGTGCCAGCAGTTACCTGGGGGGAAACACTGAAGCTTTCTTT. Translation gives CASSYLGGNTEAFF.

The gene calls are TRBV19 and TRBJ2-7, with a weak D call TRBD1 (6 bases). Trimming took 1 base from V and 9 from J, leaving 19 bases between them. Germline CDR1 LNHDA, CDR2 SQIVND (reference sequence). This CDR3 spans 15 amino acids. DNA for the CDR3: TGTGCCAGTAGTATAGGCGCACCGGGACAACGGGGGCAGTACTTC. It specifies CASSIGAPGQRGQYF.

V gene TRBV5-5 combines with J gene TRBJ2-3; perhaps TRBD1 as D (5 bases). The CDR3 consists of 15 residues. Deletions cut 0 bases from V and 6 bases from J, with 14 bases between. The germline gives CDR1 SGHKS, CDR2 YYEKEE (reference sequence). The DNA for the CDR3 is TGTGCCAGCAGCTTGGGGGGCGCGCTGGGGGATACGCAGTATTTT. This gives the protein CASSLGGALGDTQYF.

The genes are TRBV5-4 and TRBJ1-1; 9 nucleotides match TRBD1. CDR1 is SGHNT, CDR2 YYREEE, per germline (reference sequence). V was pared by 0 bases and J by 1 base, with 1 base of the junction left unmatched. The CDR3 spans 15 residues. The CDR3 DNA reads as TGTGCCAGCAGCTTGGGACAGGGGGGGAACACTGAAGCTTTCTTT. Protein: CASSLGQGGNTEAFF.

V and J are TRBV18 and TRBJ1-5; TRBD1 matches 9 bases. The CDR3 runs 15 residues. The germline gives CDR1 KGHSH, CDR2 LQKENI. V was clipped by 3 bases and J by 1 base; unmatched bases: 1. The CDR3: CASSPDRGSNQPQHF. The CDR3 DNA sequence: TGTGCCAGCTCACCGGACAGGGGAAGCAATCAGCCCCAGCATTTT.

The chain carries TRBV7-3 and TRBJ2-2; a possible D gene is TRBD2 (5 bases). Germline CDR1 reads SGHTA; CDR2 reads FQGTGA. V was shortened by 5 bases and J by 3 bases, with 10 bases between the two germline ends. The CDR3 spans 14 residues. The CDR3 sequence is CASSGLRDTGELFF. The CDR3 DNA sequence: TGTGCCAGCAGCGGACTTAGAGACACCGGGGAGCTGTTTTTT. The variable domain in full, with the rest retrieved from reference TRBV7-3 and TRBJ2-2, is GAGVSQTPSNKVTEKGKYVELRCDPISGHTALYWYRQSLGQGPEFLIYFQGTGAADDSGLPNDRFFAVRPEGSVSTLKIQRTERGDSAVYLCASSGLRDTGELFFGEGSRLTVL.

V gene TRBV7-8 combines with J gene TRBJ1-2; perhaps TRBD1 as D (5 bases). V was cut by 5 bases and J by 6 bases, with 28 bases left in between. From germline, CDR1 is SGHVS and CDR2 FQNEAQ. The CDR3 is 18 amino acids. CDR3 sequence reads: CASSPTHTWGDRDHGYTF. Written as DNA, the CDR3 is TGTGCCAGCAGCCCAACCCATACCTGGGGGGACCGCGACCATGGCTACACCTTC.

The rearrangement joins TRBV6-6 to TRBJ2-1; D is possibly TRBD2 (6 bases). The CDR3 has 13 amino acids. The V gene lost 6 bases and the J gene lost 9 bases, with 15 bases spanning the gap. CDR1 and CDR2 from the germline V gene are MNHNY and SVGAGI (reference sequence). Here the CDR3 reads CASSLLPEGEQFF. CDR3 sequence (DNA): TGTGCCAGCAGCCTCCTTCCGGAGGGTGAGCAGTTCTTC.

The V and J genes are TRBV7-3 and TRBJ2-5, with TRBD2 matching over 8 bases. With 5 bases clipped from V and 1 base from J, the junction kept 6 bases outside the gene matches. The length of the CDR3 is 15 residues. From germline, CDR1 is SGHTA and CDR2 FQGTGA. The CDR3 sequence: CASSPTGTSQETQYF. CDR3 nucleotides: TGTGCCAGCAGCCCCACCGGGACTAGCCAAGAGACCCAGTACTTC.

The V call is TRBV24-1, the J call TRBJ2-6; no reliable D call. V was cut by 4 bases and J by 1 base, with 10 bases left in between. The CDR3 contains 16 residues. CDR1 is KGHDR and CDR2 is SFDVKD in the germline V gene. The CDR3 DNA sequence: TGTGCCACCAGTGACCCCAACCGGTCTGGGGCCAACGTCCTGACTTTC. Residues: CATSDPNRSGANVLTF.

This clone was seen only once. CDR3 amino acids: CSARARGSQHF. In nucleotides, the CDR3 is TGCAGCGCCCGGGCCCGAGGGTCCCAGCATTTT. This chain links TRBV29-1 with TRBJ1-5; D is ambiguous. Germline values: CDR1 SQVTM, CDR2 ANQGSEA. Trimming removed 7 bases at V and 11 bases at J, with 15 bases between. The CDR3 sequence is 11 residues long.